This T cell receptor beta chain was captured by sequencing in a study of T and B cells in COVID-19 patients. Whole-study context: Active-infection patients were older, median roughly 65 years, than recovered patients, median around 35 years.

The germline CDR1 and CDR2 sequences are SGHVS and FNYEAQ. Trimming cost V 5 bases and J 4 bases, with 17 bases left between them. The CDR3 consists of 15 residues. TRB was amplified from about 260-540 ng of blood genomic DNA. TRB rearrangements were amplified by multiplex PCR with BIOMED2 TRB-A/B primers. MiXCR, run by TCRdb on the multiplex PCR reads, gives a single entry per CDR3 protein. In the table there are more than 10,000 distinct CDR3 sequences, approximately 35% of which are singletons. The sequencing sample was made of blood. The V and J genes are TRBV7-6 and TRBJ1-1; D is undetermined. The source is a human donor with active COVID-19. The CDR3 here is CASSPTGGRRTEAFF. CDR3 nucleotide sequence: TGTGCCAGCAGCCCGACCGGCGGGAGACGCACTGAAGCTTTCTTT. Based on the CDR3 plus reference TRBV7-6 and TRBJ1-1, the full variable domain is GAGVSQSPRYKVTKRGQDVALRCDPISGHVSLYWYRQALGQGPEFLTYFNYEAQQDKSGLPNDRFSAERPEGSISTLTIQRTEQRDSAMYRCASSPTGGRRTEAFFGQGTRLTVV.